The 15 T cell receptor beta chains given below trace back to one sample, sequenced in a study of blood T cell repertoires in COVID-19 (dated by TCRdb to about 2020). Library preparation employed the immunoSEQ multiplex PCR assay. In its TCRdb copy, this immuneACCESS table keeps in-frame sequences only and misses some clones. Where compared with another copy, unresolved V genes explain less than half of these, and the others have no known cause. The sample table contains 390,000 or so clones; only one count was recorded for about 87% of them. Approximately 10% of the sample comes from the top ten. Sequencing was performed on PBMCs or T cells enriched from blood (not recorded which). These TCRs come from a woman aged 50 to 65 who had recovered from COVID-19.

The chain links TRBV28 to TRBJ1-3; D call uncertain. The ends were cut back, 4 bases at V and 0 bases at J, with 7 bases in the middle. The germline V gene encodes CDR1 MDHEN and CDR2 SYDVKM. The CDR3 length is 14 residues. CDR3 nucleotides: TGTGCCAGCAGTTCCACTAGCTCTGGAAACACCATATATTTT. Translating gives CASSSTSSGNTIYF. Drawing the rest from reference TRBV28 and TRBJ1-3, the complete variable domain is DVKVTQSSRYLVKRTGEKVFLECVQDMDHENMFWYRQDPGLGLRLIYFSYDVKMKEKGDIPEGYSVSREKKERFSLILESASTNQTSMYLCASSSTSSGNTIYFGEGSWLTVV.

This chain's CDR3 is CASSLTDRGNSPLHF. For the CDR3, the DNA is TGTGCCAGCAGCTTAACAGACAGGGGGAATTCACCCCTCCACTTT. The chain combines TRBV7-8 with TRBJ1-6; TRBD1 aligns across 9 bases. Germline CDR1 SGHVS, CDR2 FQNEAQ. The CDR3 runs to 15 residues. Unmatched junction bases numbered 3, after V lost 2 bases and J lost 7 bases.

The chain links TRBV9 to TRBJ1-2; 8 positions match TRBD1. The CDR3 has 18 amino acids. Germline CDR1 and CDR2: SGDLS and YYNGEE. The J segment lost 4 bases and the V segment lost 0 bases, leaving 14 bases of the junction unmatched. CDR3 loop: CASSVALAGQGVLYGYTF. The CDR3 nucleotides read TGTGCCAGCAGCGTAGCGTTGGCCGGACAGGGAGTCCTCTATGGCTACACCTTC.

The J gene is TRBJ1-5, the V gene TRBV7-2; 7 positions agree with TRBD1. The V gene's germline CDR1 is SGHTA and CDR2 FQGNSA. J lost 7 bases, V lost 3 bases, and 9 bases had no gene match. The CDR3 runs 15 residues. CDR3 nucleotides: TGTGCCAGCAGCTTGAAGACAGGGTGGGAACAGCCCCAGCATTTT. Its protein product is CASSLKTGWEQPQHF.

The CDR3 DNA reads as TGCGCCAGCAGCTTGGTACTAGCGGGTAACAATGAGCAGTTCTTC. It is translated as CASSLVLAGNNEQFF. The V call is TRBV5-1, the J call TRBJ2-1, with 9 bases fitting TRBD2. This CDR3 has 15 amino acids. Looked up from germline, CDR1 is SGHRS and CDR2 is YFSETQ. With V trimmed by 0 bases and J by 5 bases, 3 bases remained unmatched. Full variable domain (remainder filled in from reference TRBV5-1 and TRBJ2-1): KAGVTQTPRYLIKTRGQQVTLSCSPISGHRSVSWYQQTPGQGLQFLFEYFSETQRNKGNFPGRFSGRQFSNSRSEMNVSTLELGDSALYLCASSLVLAGNNEQFFGPGTRLTVL.

The CDR3 DNA reads TGCGCCAGCAGCTACTTTCCACGGACAGGGGAAGGCTACACCTTC. Translating gives CASSYFPRTGEGYTF. The V call is TRBV5-1, the J call TRBJ1-2; the match to TRBD1 covers 9 bases. The CDR3 is 15 residues long. The V gene's germline CDR1 is SGHRS and CDR2 YFSETQ. The junction had 11 bases not matched to a gene; V was cut back by 3 bases and J by 8 bases.

This rearrangement joins TRBV3-1 (or the pseudogene TRBV3-2) to TRBJ1-4; D gene uncertain. This CDR3 has 15 amino acids. Between the trimmed V and J ends, which lost 2 bases and 2 bases, there was a span of 9 bases. Germline CDR1 and CDR2: LGHDT and YNNKEL (reference sequence). CDR3 nucleotide sequence: TGTGCCAGCAGCCAATTCGGGGTTACTAATGAAAAACTGTTTTTT. Translation gives CASSQFGVTNEKLFF.

The genes are TRBV3-1 (or the pseudogene TRBV3-2) and TRBJ2-7, with TRBD1 as a possible D gene (5 bases). This CDR3 comprises 17 residues. V was cut by 0 bases and J by 0 bases, with 15 bases left in between. The germline CDR1 and CDR2 sequences are LGHDT and YNNKEL (reference sequence). The CDR3 nucleotides are TGTGCCAGCAGCCAAGATCCCCAAGGGCAGGGCTCCTACGAGCAGTACTTC. Its translation: CASSQDPQGQGSYEQYF.

The chain joins TRBV29-1 to TRBJ2-7; TRBD1 might be the D (6 bases). Trimming stripped 4 bases from V and 2 bases from J, with 12 bases between. CDR1 and CDR2 (germline): SQVTM, ANQGSEA. The CDR3 contains 13 residues. CDR3 bases: TGCAGCGTTGGACAGGCGGACGCCTACGAGCAGTACTTC. Translated, it gives CSVGQADAYEQYF.

The chain carries TRBV7-8 and TRBJ1-5; D is uncertain. Trimming cost V 4 bases and J 5 bases, with 9 bases left between them. The CDR3 runs to 13 residues. Germline V gene data show CDR1 as SGHVS and CDR2 as FQNEAQ. The CDR3 loop is CASSWAIYQPQHF. The CDR3 DNA reads TGTGCCAGCAGCTGGGCTATTTATCAGCCCCAGCATTTT. The whole variable domain, filled in from reference TRBV7-8 and TRBJ1-5, reads GAGVSQSPRYKVAKRGQDVALRCDPISGHVSLFWYQQALGQGPEFLTYFQNEAQLDKSGLPSDRFFAERPEGSVSTLKIQRTQQEDSAVYLCASSWAIYQPQHFGDGTRLSIL.

This chain links TRBV15 with TRBJ2-4, with D uncertain. The germline V gene has CDR1 LNHNV and CDR2 YYDKDF (reference sequence). The ends were cut back, 4 bases at V and 0 bases at J, with 10 bases in the middle. This CDR3 is 15 amino acids long. The CDR3 nucleotides read TGTGCCACCAGCAACCCTAATCTAGCCAAAAACATTCAGTACTTC. It codes for CATSNPNLAKNIQYF. The full variable domain, with the rest looked up from reference TRBV15 and TRBJ2-4, is DAMVIQNPRYQVTQFGKPVTLSCSQTLNHNVMYWYQQKSSQAPKLLFHYYDKDFNNEADTPDNFQSRRPNTSFCFLDIRSPGLGDTAMYLCATSNPNLAKNIQYFGAGTRLSVL.

The chain links TRBV6-5 to TRBJ2-5; D is unresolved. The CDR3 runs to 13 residues. With 0 bases removed from V and 13 bases from J, the gap between germline ends came to 15 bases. The germline V gene has CDR1 MNHEY and CDR2 SVGAGI. The CDR3 spells CASSYSVSSPPYF. The CDR3 nucleotides read TGTGCCAGCAGTTACTCCGTTTCTTCTCCCCCGTACTTC.

The V and J genes are TRBV19 and TRBJ1-6; 8 bases line up with TRBD1. Germline V gene sequence: CDR1 LNHDA, CDR2 SQIVND (reference sequence). The CDR3 runs to 16 residues. With V trimmed by 7 bases and J by 13 bases, 18 bases remained unmatched. The CDR3 nucleotides read TGTGCCAGTAATCGCGGCCCGGACAGGGCCGGGCATCCCCTCCACTTT. It codes for CASNRGPDRAGHPLHF.

This chain joins TRBV9 and TRBJ2-3; TRBD2 matches 9 bases. V lost 0 bases and J lost 7; bases outside the gene matches: 15. Germline-derived CDR1 and CDR2 are SGDLS and YYNGEE. The CDR3 spans 18 residues. The CDR3 bases are TGTGCCAGCAGCGTAGGTAGCGGGGGAGCGGGTTTTTCTTATACGCAGTATTTT. This encodes CASSVGSGGAGFSYTQYF. The complete variable domain, with remaining parts taken from reference TRBV9 and TRBJ2-3, reads DSGVTQTPKHLITATGQRVTLRCSPRSGDLSVYWYQQSLDQGLQFLIQYYNGEERAKGNILERFSAQQFPDLHSELNLSSLELGDSALYFCASSVGSGGAGFSYTQYFGPGTRLTVL.

Points on this clone: The junction differs from germline at one of its ends, possibly a read error. The gene calls are TRBV7-7 and TRBJ1-2, with 8 bases identical to TRBD1. There are 17 residues in the CDR3. Germline V lookup: CDR1 SSHAT, CDR2 FNYEAQ (reference sequence). CDR3 region: CASSVWARGHPNYGYTF. DNA of the CDR3: TGTGCTAGCAGCGTCTGGGCCAGGGGGCACCCAAACTATGGCTACACCTTC.